This T cell receptor (beta chain) emerged from a study of cytomegalovirus exposure and HLA in healthy donors. Looking at the study overall: The use of the same platform for the 110 or so validation repertoires and the 600 to 700 first-cohort repertoires was reported by a later analysis.

Trimming cost V 6 bases and J 1 base, with 9 bases left between them. The CDR3 is 13 amino acids. Germline V CDR1 and CDR2: SNHLY, FYNNEI. General study points: Most TCR sequences were uncommon, yet certain public TCRs appeared in many donors. The authors listed 180 or so TCR beta chains as cytomegalovirus-associated.

The method was immunoSEQ multiplex PCR; TCRdb's version includes in-frame clones alone and lacks a portion of them. The repertoire consists of 75,000 to 85,000 clones, with roughly 93% occurring once and the leading ten covering around 2.1%. Remarks on this clone: Antigen: not known.

The source material was PBMCs. This clonotype was sampled from a man younger than 45 in good health and CMV-seronegative. The rearrangement uses TRBV2 and TRBJ1-1; D possibly corresponds to TRBD1 (5 bases). The CDR3 DNA sequence: TGTGCCAGCAGAAGTCAGGGGAACACTGAAGCTTTCTTT. It yields the protein CASRSQGNTEAFF.